This TCR beta chain was retrieved from a study of T cells in Graves' hyperthyroidism and ophthalmopathy (dated by TCRdb to the late 2010s). As for the study more broadly: Peripheral blood samples were taken at initial diagnosis, before any treatment was given. For training and testing, the 95 to 100 patients in the discovery cohort were randomly divided in a 7:3 ratio. Following sampling, methimazole starting at 30 mg daily was given to hyperthyroidism patients, and high-dose intravenous methylprednisolone was given to ophthalmopathy patients. In over five Graves' hyperthyroidism patients, the study also compared T-cell repertoires from thyroid tissue with T-cell repertoires from blood. To identify distinguishing TCR V-J signatures, a discovery cohort of 90 to 100 patients was used, comprising fewer than 45 with Graves' ophthalmopathy and around 57 with stable Graves' hyperthyroidism. Whether ophthalmopathy could be predicted prospectively was tested in an independent validation cohort made up of approximately 19 hyperthyroidism patients plus 17 patients who later progressed to ophthalmopathy. The paper describes TCR Vbeta CDR3 sequencing of about 140 peripheral blood samples, made up of approximately 40 ophthalmopathy patients, approximately 73 hyperthyroidism patients and 17 progressor patients. Broad study findings and their caveats: During validation, the model predicted progression to ophthalmopathy a median of about 6.5 months ahead of onset, with 60% to 71% sensitivity and 72% to 85% specificity. Most expanded thyroid clonotypes (frequency above 0.001) were also found in blood, which suggests that blood repertoires may mirror thyroid immune responses. A 13 V-J signature model separated ophthalmopathy from stable hyperthyroidism, with approximately 87% sensitivity and around 84% specificity in cross-validation and 80%/75% in testing. Sample size was not statistically predetermined, and blinding of investigators to group allocation was not performed.

Points on this clonotype: Its antigen remains unidentified. The record has no base qualities; no much larger clone is one base away.

Stable Graves' hyperthyroidism was defined as the absence of progression to ophthalmopathy over 18 months of follow-up. Hyperthyroidism patients were newly diagnosed, with disease duration under 2 months, and aged 18 to 65 years. Exclusion was applied to patients with uncontrolled infections, other autoimmune diseases, pregnancy or lactation. Diagnoses relied on clinical symptoms, serum thyroxine and TRAb, thyroid ultrasound and orbital computed tomography. PBMCs were separated from approximately 10 ml of fresh peripheral blood using Ficoll-Paque density gradient centrifugation. Trizol reagent was used to extract total RNA, and RNA quality was then checked on an Agilent 2100 Bioanalyzer. Taken from the germline V gene, the CDR1 and CDR2 loops are SGHRS and YFSETQ. V is pruned by 5 bases and J by 2 bases, leaving 9 bases of the junction without a gene match. Counted from cysteine to phenylalanine, this CDR3 has 17 amino acids. CDR3 DNA only is kept here, 51 bases in frame from base 1.

The TCR beta CDR3 regions were amplified from RNA transcripts. The TCR CDR3 was subjected to a first round of RT-PCR using the HTBI primer set and the Qiagen OneStep RT-PCR kit. Libraries were constructed in a second round of multiplex PCR, after which size selection and purification were performed. Libraries were sequenced paired-end with 100 bp reads on an Illumina HiSeq2000. The published analysis was carried out like this. SOAPnuke was used to process the raw data, throwing out any read that contained adapters or uncalled bases, had a mean Phred below 15, or lacked an exact constant-primer or identifier match. High-quality paired reads were merged using COPE v1.2.5, and each unique nucleotide sequence was defined as a clonotype. MiTCR v1.1 was used to align the clonotypes against IMGT TRBV, TRBD and TRBJ reference segments. Analysis was restricted to V-J combinations with a frequency above 0.0001, which covered over 98% of repertoires. The TCS score was defined as F50 (clonal expansion) divided by E x V (chaos), with BLOSUM62-based TCRdist calculated between CDR3 peptides within each V-J. Welch's t-statistics and random forest reduced 514 V-J features to 10 to 15, which were used in a naive Bayes classifier (R e1071). The Morisita-Horn index was used to measure how similar the thyroid and blood repertoires were. The public reads were run again by TCRdb, first through fastp at Q25 and then through MiXCR, and only productive beta chains were kept. Each record represents a unique CDR3 protein, reported with the most common genes and DNA among its rows. TCRdb, not the original authors, processed these V and J calls. The sample includes 800,000 or so distinct CDR3 sequences, with 35% to 40% observed a single time. The leading ten clones occupy approximately 8.7% of the sample.

The TCR sequence derives from a man between 18 and 35 years old with Graves' hyperthyroidism. The chain was built from TRBV5-1 and TRBJ2-6, and TRBD1 aligns with 8 junction nucleotides. Sequenced: blood. The nucleotides read TGCGCCAGCAGGGCAGGGGGCCTAAGAACTGGGGCCAACGTCCTGACTTTC. This translates into CASRAGGLRTGANVLTF.